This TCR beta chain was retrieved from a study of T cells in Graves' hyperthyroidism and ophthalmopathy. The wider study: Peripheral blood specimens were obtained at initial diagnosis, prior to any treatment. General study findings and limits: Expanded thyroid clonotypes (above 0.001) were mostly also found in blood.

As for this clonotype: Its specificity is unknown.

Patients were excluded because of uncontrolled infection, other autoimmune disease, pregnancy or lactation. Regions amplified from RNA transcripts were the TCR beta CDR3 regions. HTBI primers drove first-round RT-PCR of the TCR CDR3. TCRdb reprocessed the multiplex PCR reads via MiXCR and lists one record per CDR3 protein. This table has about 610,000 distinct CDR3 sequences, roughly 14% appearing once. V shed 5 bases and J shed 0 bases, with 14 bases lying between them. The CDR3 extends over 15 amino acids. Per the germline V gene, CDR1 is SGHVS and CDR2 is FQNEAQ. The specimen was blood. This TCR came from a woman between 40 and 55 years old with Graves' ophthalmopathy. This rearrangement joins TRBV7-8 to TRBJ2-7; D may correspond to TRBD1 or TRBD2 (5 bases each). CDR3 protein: CASSHMGRASYEQYF. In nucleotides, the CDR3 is TGTGCCAGCAGCCATATGGGACGGGCCTCCTACGAGCAGTACTTC.